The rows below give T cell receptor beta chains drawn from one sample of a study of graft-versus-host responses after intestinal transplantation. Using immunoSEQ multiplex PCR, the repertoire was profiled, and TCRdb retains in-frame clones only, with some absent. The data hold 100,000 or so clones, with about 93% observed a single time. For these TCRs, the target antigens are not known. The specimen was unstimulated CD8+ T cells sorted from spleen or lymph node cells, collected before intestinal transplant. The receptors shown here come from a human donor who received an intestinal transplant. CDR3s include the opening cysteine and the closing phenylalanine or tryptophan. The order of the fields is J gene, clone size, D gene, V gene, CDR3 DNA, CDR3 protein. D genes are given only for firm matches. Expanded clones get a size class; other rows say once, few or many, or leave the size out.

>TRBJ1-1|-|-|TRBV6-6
TGTGCCAGCAGTTCCAGTCTTGCTGAAGCTTTCTTT
CASSSSLAEAFF
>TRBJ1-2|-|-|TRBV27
TGTGCCAGCAGTTTCACGGCTAACTATGGCTACACCTTC
CASSFTANYGYTF
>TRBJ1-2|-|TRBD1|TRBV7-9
TGTGCCAGCAGCTTAGGGGACAGCATCTATGGCTACACCTTC
CASSLGDSIYGYTF
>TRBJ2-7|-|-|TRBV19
TGTGCCAGTAGTATAGGCAGTACCGAGCAGTACTTC
CASSIGSTEQYF
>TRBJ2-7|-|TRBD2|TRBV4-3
TGCGCCAGCAGCCAAGATTGGTCGGGGGGATACGAGCAGTACTTC
CASSQDWSGGYEQYF
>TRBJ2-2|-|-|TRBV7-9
TGTGCCAGCAGCCCCTGGGACTTTAACACCGGGGAGCTGTTTTTT
CASSPWDFNTGELFF
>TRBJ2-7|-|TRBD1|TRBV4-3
TGCGCCAGCAGCCAAGAGCACGACAGGGGCAACTTCTACGAGCAGTACTTC
CASSQEHDRGNFYEQYF
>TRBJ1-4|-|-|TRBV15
TGTGCCACCAGCAGAGTAACAGCTAATGAAAAACTGTTTTTT
CATSRVTANEKLFF
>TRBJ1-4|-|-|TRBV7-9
TGTGCCAGCAGCACGTACCGGGCCCAGGGCGAAAAACTGTTTTTT
CASSTYRAQGEKLFF
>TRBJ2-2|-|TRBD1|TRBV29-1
TGCAGCATATTTGGGACAGGGGGCGCGGAGCTGTTTTTT
CSIFGTGGAELFF
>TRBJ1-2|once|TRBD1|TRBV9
TGTGCCAGCAGCGTAGCCGCACAGGGGTACTATGGCTACACCTTC
CASSVAAQGYYGYTF
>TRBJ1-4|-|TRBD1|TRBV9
TGTGCCAGCAGCGCGACAGGGGGGCCAAATGAAAAACTGTTTTTT
CASSATGGPNEKLFF
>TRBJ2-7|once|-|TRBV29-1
TGCAGCGTTGCAGAGGAGTCCTACGAGCAGTACTTC
CSVAEESYEQYF
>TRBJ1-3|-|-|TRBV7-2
TGTGCCAGCAGCCCAGGGTACACCATATATTTT
CASSPGYTIYF
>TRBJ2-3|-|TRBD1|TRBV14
TGTGCCAGCAGCCAAACAAGGTGGACAGGGCCGATCACAGATACGCAGTATTTT
CASSQTRWTGPITDTQYF
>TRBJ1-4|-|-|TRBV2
TGTGCCAGCAAAGCGGACAGATCAACTAATGAAAAACTGTTTTTT
CASKADRSTNEKLFF
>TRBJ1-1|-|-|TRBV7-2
TGTGCCAGCAGCACGCGCCTTACCATGAACACTGAAGCTTTCTTT
CASSTRLTMNTEAFF
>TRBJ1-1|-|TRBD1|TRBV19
TGTGCCAGCAACGCGTGGGCACAGGGGGACACTGAAGCTTTCTTT
CASNAWAQGDTEAFF
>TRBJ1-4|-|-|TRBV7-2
TGTGCCAGCAGCTTAGGGGGACTCTATGAAAAACTGTTTTTT
CASSLGGLYEKLFF
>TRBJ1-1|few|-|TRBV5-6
TGTGCCAGCAGCACCGCGTCAACTGAAGCTTTCTTT
CASSTASTEAFF
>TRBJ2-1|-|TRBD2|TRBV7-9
TGTGCCAGCAGCCCCCCGGGACTAGCGGGGAATGAGCAGTTCTTC
CASSPPGLAGNEQFF
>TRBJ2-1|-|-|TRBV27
TGTGCCAGCAGTTCAGTAGGGGTGAATGAGCAGTTCTTC
CASSSVGVNEQFF
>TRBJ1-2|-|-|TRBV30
TGTGCCTGGAGTGAGATGGCGGTCGGTGGCTACACCTTC
CAWSEMAVGGYTF
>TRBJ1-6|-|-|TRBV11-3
TGTGCCAGCAGCTTAGAAGGGGTACATTCACCCCTCCACTTT
CASSLEGVHSPLHF